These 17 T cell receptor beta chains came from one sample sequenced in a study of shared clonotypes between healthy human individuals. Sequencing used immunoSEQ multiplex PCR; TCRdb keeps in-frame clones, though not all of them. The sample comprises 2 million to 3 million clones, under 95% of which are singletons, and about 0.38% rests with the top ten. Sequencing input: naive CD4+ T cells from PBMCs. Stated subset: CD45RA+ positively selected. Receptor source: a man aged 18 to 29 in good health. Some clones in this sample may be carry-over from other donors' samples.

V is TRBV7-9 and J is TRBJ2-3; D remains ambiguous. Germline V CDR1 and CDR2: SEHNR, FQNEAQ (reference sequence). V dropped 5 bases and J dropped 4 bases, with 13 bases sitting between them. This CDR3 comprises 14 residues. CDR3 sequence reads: CASSQRGPADTQYF. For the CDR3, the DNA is TGTGCCAGCAGCCAACGAGGTCCGGCAGATACGCAGTATTTT.

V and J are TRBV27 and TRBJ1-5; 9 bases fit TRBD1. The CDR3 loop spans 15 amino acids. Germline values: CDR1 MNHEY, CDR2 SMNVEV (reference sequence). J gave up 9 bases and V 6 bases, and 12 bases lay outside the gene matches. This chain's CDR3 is CASSQGEDRGPPQHF. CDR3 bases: TGTGCCAGCAGCCAAGGGGAGGACAGGGGTCCGCCCCAGCATTTT.

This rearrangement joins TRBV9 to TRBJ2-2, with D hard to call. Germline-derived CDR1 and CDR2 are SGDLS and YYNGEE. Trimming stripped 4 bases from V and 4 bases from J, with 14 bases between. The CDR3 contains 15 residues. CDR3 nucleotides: TGTGCCAGCAGCCCCCGGCGGCTACTCACCGGGGAGCTGTTTTTT. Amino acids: CASSPRRLLTGELFF.

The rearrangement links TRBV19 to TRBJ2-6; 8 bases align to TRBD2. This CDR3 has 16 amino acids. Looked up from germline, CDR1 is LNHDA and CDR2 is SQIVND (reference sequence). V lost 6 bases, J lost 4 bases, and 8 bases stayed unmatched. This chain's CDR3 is CASRPGLEAGANVLTF. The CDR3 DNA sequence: TGTGCCAGTAGACCGGGACTAGAGGCCGGGGCCAACGTCCTGACTTTC. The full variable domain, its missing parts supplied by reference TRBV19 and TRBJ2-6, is DGGITQSPKYLFRKEGQNVTLSCEQNLNHDAMYWYRQDPGQGLRLIYYSQIVNDFQKGDIAEGYSVSREKKESFPLTVTSAQKNPTAFYLCASRPGLEAGANVLTFGAGSRLTVL.

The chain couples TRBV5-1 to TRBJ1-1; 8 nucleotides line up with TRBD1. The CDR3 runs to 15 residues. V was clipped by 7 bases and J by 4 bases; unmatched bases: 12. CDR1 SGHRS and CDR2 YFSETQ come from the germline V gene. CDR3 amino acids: CASQHRGDVGTEAFF. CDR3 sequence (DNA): TGCGCCAGCCAACACAGGGGGGACGTGGGCACTGAAGCTTTCTTT.

CDR3 loop: CASSPHRDSNQPQHF. DNA for the CDR3: TGCGCCAGCAGCCCGCACCGGGACTCCAATCAGCCCCAGCATTTT. The V and J genes are TRBV4-1 and TRBJ1-5; D perhaps matches TRBD1 (5 bases). The CDR3 sequence is 15 residues long. Looked up from germline, CDR1 is MGHRA and CDR2 is YSYEKL. Trimming stripped 4 bases from V and 3 bases from J, with 13 bases between.

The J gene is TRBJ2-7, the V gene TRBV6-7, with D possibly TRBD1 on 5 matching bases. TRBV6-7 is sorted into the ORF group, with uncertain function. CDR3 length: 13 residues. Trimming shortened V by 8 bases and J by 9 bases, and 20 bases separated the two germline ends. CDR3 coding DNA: TGTGCCAGCGGAGACAGACCTACGACTTGGCAGTACTTC. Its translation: CASGDRPTTWQYF.

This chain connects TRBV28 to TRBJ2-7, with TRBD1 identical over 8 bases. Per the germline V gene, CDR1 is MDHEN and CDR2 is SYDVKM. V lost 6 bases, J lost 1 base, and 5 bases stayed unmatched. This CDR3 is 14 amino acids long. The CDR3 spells CASSPGGRSYEQYF. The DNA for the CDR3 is TGTGCCAGCAGCCCAGGGGGCCGATCCTACGAGCAGTACTTC.

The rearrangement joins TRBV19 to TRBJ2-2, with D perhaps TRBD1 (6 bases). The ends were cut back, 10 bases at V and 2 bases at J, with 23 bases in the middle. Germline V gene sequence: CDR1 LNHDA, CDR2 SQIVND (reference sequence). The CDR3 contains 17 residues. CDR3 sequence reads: CATRGAVGAANTGELFF. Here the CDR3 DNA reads TGTGCCACTCGCGGTGCGGTGGGGGCAGCAAACACCGGGGAGCTGTTTTTT.

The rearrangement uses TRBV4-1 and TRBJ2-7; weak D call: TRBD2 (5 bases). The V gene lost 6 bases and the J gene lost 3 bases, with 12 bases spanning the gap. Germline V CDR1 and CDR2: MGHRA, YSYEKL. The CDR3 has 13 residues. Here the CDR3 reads CASRGNGIYEQYF. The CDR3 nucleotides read TGCGCCAGCAGGGGCAACGGGATCTACGAGCAGTACTTC.

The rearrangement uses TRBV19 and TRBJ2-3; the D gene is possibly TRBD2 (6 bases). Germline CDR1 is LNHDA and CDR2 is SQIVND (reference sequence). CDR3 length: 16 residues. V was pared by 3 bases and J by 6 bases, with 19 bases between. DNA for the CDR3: TGTGCCAGTAGTATCCCTGGTAGGGGAGGTAGGGATACGCAGTATTTT. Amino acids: CASSIPGRGGRDTQYF.

The CDR3 region is CASSMAWEVGEQYF. The CDR3 coding sequence is TGTGCCAGTAGTATGGCTTGGGAGGTGGGAGAGCAGTACTTC. This chain uses TRBV19 with TRBJ2-7; D might be TRBD2 (6 bases). Germline CDR1 reads LNHDA; CDR2 reads SQIVND (reference sequence). This CDR3 contains 14 residues. V lost 3 bases and J lost 7, with 16 bases in between. Supplemented by reference TRBV19 and TRBJ2-7, the full variable domain reads DGGITQSPKYLFRKEGQNVTLSCEQNLNHDAMYWYRQDPGQGLRLIYYSQIVNDFQKGDIAEGYSVSREKKESFPLTVTSAQKNPTAFYLCASSMAWEVGEQYFGPGTRLTVT.

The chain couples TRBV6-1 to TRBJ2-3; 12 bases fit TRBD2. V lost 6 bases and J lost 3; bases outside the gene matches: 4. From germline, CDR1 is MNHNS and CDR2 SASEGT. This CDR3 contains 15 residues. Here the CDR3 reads CASRLTSGRTDTQYF. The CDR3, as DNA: TGTGCCAGCAGATTGACTAGCGGGAGAACAGATACGCAGTATTTT.

The CDR3 spells CASSSLSGLDTQYF. Here the CDR3 DNA reads TGTGCCAGCAGCTCATTAAGTGGCCTAGATACGCAGTATTTT. The rearrangement uses TRBV11-2 and TRBJ2-3; no reliable D call. This CDR3 is 14 amino acids long. Per the germline V gene, CDR1 is SGHAT and CDR2 is FQNNGV. Deletions cut 4 bases from V and 5 bases from J, with 13 bases between.

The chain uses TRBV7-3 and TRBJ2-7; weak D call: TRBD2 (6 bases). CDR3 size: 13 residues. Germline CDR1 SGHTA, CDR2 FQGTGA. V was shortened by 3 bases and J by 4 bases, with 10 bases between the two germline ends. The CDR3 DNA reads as TGTGCCAGCAGCTTTCGCCGGGGGTACGAGCAGTACTTC. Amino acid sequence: CASSFRRGYEQYF. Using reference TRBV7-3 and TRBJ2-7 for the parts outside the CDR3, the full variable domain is GAGVSQTPSNKVTEKGKYVELRCDPISGHTALYWYRQSLGQGPEFLIYFQGTGAADDSGLPNDRFFAVRPEGSVSTLKIQRTERGDSAVYLCASSFRRGYEQYFGPGTRLTVT.

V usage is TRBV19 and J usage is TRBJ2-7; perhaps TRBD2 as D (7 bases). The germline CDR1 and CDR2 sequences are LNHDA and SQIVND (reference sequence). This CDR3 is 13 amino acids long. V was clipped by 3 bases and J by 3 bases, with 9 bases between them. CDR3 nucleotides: TGTGCCAGTAGTATGAGGGGGGGCTACGAGCAGTACTTC. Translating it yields CASSMRGGYEQYF. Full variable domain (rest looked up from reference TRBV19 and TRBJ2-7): DGGITQSPKYLFRKEGQNVTLSCEQNLNHDAMYWYRQDPGQGLRLIYYSQIVNDFQKGDIAEGYSVSREKKESFPLTVTSAQKNPTAFYLCASSMRGGYEQYFGPGTRLTVT.

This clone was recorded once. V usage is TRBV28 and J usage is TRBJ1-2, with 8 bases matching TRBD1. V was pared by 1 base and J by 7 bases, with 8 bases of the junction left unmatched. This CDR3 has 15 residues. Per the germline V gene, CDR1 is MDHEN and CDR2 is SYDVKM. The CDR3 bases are TGTGCCAGCAGTTTATTAACAGGGGGTTCAGGTGGCTACACCTTC. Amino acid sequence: CASSLLTGGSGGYTF.